This T cell receptor beta chain is from a study of blood T cell repertoires in COVID-19. About the study: Researchers got acute and convalescent COVID-19 samples from the United States, Italy and Spain. Sample material is recorded as cDNA or gDNA derived from T cells, B-cell-depleted T cells, or PBMCs.

This table comes from immunoSEQ multiplex PCR, and its TCRdb copy is limited to in-frame clones, with some not included. The sample records around 120,000 clones, around 87% being singletons. The V end lost 1 base, the J end lost 6 bases, and 17 bases lay between the germline ends. The CDR3 runs 17 residues. CDR1 and CDR2 from the germline V gene are SGDLS and YYNGEE. The clonotype comes from a woman in her sixties with COVID-19, enrolled during active disease. The sequencing sample was made of peripheral blood. This chain uses TRBV9 with TRBJ1-6; D is perhaps TRBD1 (5 bases). CDR3 coding DNA: TGTGCCAGCAGCGTATACGGAGGGGCGAACCTTAATTCACCCCTCCACTTT. Its translation is CASSVYGGANLNSPLHF.